This TCR beta chain was retrieved from a study of CD8 T cells in ankylosing spondylitis. CDR3 length: 14 residues. Trimming cost V 5 bases and J 0 bases, with 8 bases left between them. The germline V gene encodes CDR1 SGHTA and CDR2 FQGNSA. Ten or more counts support this clonotype. A single record per CDR3 protein comes from TCRdb applying MiXCR to the 5' RACE reads. The data contain 150,000 to 200,000 distinct CDR3 sequences, around a sixth of them singletons. The rearrangement links TRBV7-2 to TRBJ2-1, with no clear D. The sequence was collected from a male donor aged 5 to 30 with ankylosing spondylitis or in good health (not recorded which). The sample was blood, either unsorted or a sorted T cell fraction (not recorded which). DNA of the CDR3: TGTGCCAGCAGCCTCAGAACCTCCTACAATGAGCAGTTCTTC. Encoded protein: CASSLRTSYNEQFF.